Included here is one T cell receptor beta chain sequence, with context. The data were taken from a study of blood T cell repertoires in COVID-19. Across the whole study: Samples taken during acute and convalescent COVID-19 were collected in the United States, Italy and Spain. PBMCs, B-cell-depleted T cells, or T cells were the source of the cDNA or gDNA that made up the material.

Original analysis: From reference gene primer amplification, estimates of nucleated cell counts were derived. Measured with immunoSEQ multiplex PCR; TCRdb has only the in-frame clones, and not every one. The V and J calls and the clone size are those of that table, but D and trimming were determined from the DNA. This table holds 150,000 to 200,000 clones, approximately 87% found once. With V trimmed by 10 bases and J by 5 bases, 21 bases remained unmatched. Germline V CDR1 and CDR2: SNHLY, FYNNEI. There are 18 residues in the CDR3. The receptor's source is a woman in her 70s with acute or convalescent COVID-19. The rearrangement uses TRBV2 and TRBJ2-2, with TRBD1 matching 8 bases. Sample: peripheral blood. CDR3 bases: TGTGCCACCAAACATAGGACAGGGTCGTCTTTGGGAACCGGGGAGCTGTTTTTT. Translation: CATKHRTGSSLGTGELFF.